This record concerns one TCR beta chain sequence. Its antigen is unknown. From CD4+ cells came CD45RA+ naive and CD45RA-negative memory subsets. The record originates from a study of shared clonotypes between healthy human individuals. Using immunoSEQ multiplex PCR, the repertoire was profiled, and TCRdb retains in-frame clones only, with some absent. The sample gives millions of clones, 85% to 95% of which show up once; 0.13% is in the top ten. Overall study results and limits: Apart from blood, nothing was sampled; tissue repertoires likely differ. The study found lower generation probabilities in non-shared clonotypes than in those shared by all four donors.

With V trimmed by 4 bases and J by 3 bases, 9 bases remained unmatched. This CDR3 is 16 amino acids long. Germline loops: CDR1 SGHNT, CDR2 YYREEE (reference sequence). The genes are TRBV5-4 and TRBJ2-7; 11 bases map to TRBD2. This receptor was obtained from a man aged 18 to 29 in good health. Sequencing used naive CD4+ T cells sorted from blood. Subset given: CD45RA+ positively selected. CDR3: CASSRSSGGKFYEQYF. DNA for the CDR3: TGTGCCAGCAGCCGGTCTAGCGGGGGGAAATTCTACGAGCAGTACTTC.